This is a list of T cell receptor beta chains from one sample in a study of T-cell reconstitution after alpha-beta-depleted transplantation in children. TCRdb re-called the PCR reads with MiXCR, one entry per CDR3 protein. The sample has some 200,000 distinct CDR3 sequences, under 8.5% seen once. Sample: PBMCs, mostly from graft donor cells, taken 360 days after TCRalphabeta/CD19-depleted stem cell transplant. The receptors were gathered from a male patient between 2 and 10 years old who had a stem cell transplant for acute myeloid leukemia, so the T cells may come from the graft donor. Each CDR3 is given with its conserved first and last residue. The D gene is left open where the match is weak. The listing skips clone size in some rows; elsewhere it reads once, few, many or a size class.

few - TRBJ1-1 TRBV6-5 CASSYSGGGAFF TGTGCCAGCAGTTACTCTGGGGGAGGAGCTTTCTTT
many - TRBJ1-1 TRBV20-1 CSARQVGMNTEAFF TGCAGTGCACGACAGGTCGGGATGAACACTGAAGCTTTCTTT
many - TRBJ1-1 TRBV12-3/TRBV12-4 CASSLERGGTEAFF TGTGCCAGCAGTTTGGAGCGCGGAGGCACTGAAGCTTTCTTT
- - TRBJ2-2 TRBV6-1 CASSPTTLNTGELFF TGTGCCAGCAGCCCGACTACCCTGAACACCGGGGAGCTGTTTTTT
many TRBD2 TRBJ2-7 TRBV6-5 CASSYSSSGAPYEQYF TGTGCCAGCAGTTACTCGAGTAGCGGGGCACCCTACGAGCAGTACTTC
- TRBD1 TRBJ1-1 TRBV20-1 CSATLGGMNTEAFF TGCAGTGCTACCCTAGGGGGCATGAACACTGAAGCTTTCTTT
many TRBD1 TRBJ2-7 TRBV12-3/TRBV12-4 CASSTLVPGTDPYEQYF TGTGCCAGCAGTACTCTTGTGCCCGGGACAGATCCCTACGAGCAGTACTTC
many TRBD1 TRBJ2-1 TRBV2 CASSGSQGDNSYNEQFF TGTGCCAGCAGTGGAAGCCAGGGGGATAACTCCTACAATGAGCAGTTCTTC
few TRBD1 TRBJ1-5 TRBV12-3/TRBV12-4 CASRSNRGSNQPQHF TGTGCCAGCCGATCGAACAGGGGAAGCAATCAGCCCCAGCATTTT
- TRBD1 TRBJ1-5 TRBV5-5 CASSPDRANQPQHF TGTGCCAGCAGTCCGGACAGGGCAAATCAGCCCCAGCATTTT
- TRBD2 TRBJ2-7 TRBV28 CASSSREGSYLEQYF TGTGCCAGCAGTTCCAGGGAGGGCTCCTACCTGGAGCAGTACTTC
many - TRBJ2-1 TRBV7-9 CASSFFPFGLGNEQFF TGTGCCAGCAGCTTCTTCCCTTTCGGGTTGGGAAATGAGCAGTTCTTC
few - TRBJ2-7 TRBV27 CASSDNSNEQYF TGTGCCAGCAGCGACAATTCCAACGAGCAGTACTTC
few - TRBJ2-7 TRBV24-1 CATSDRYEQYF TGTGCCACCAGTGATCGATACGAGCAGTACTTC
many TRBD1 TRBJ2-2 TRBV24-1 CATSAGGQGYTGELFF TGTGCCACCAGTGCCGGGGGACAGGGATACACCGGGGAGCTGTTTTTT
- TRBD2 TRBJ2-2 TRBV19 CASSIMGLATGELFF TGTGCCAGTAGTATTATGGGACTAGCTACCGGGGAGCTGTTTTTT
- - TRBJ2-1 TRBV20-1 CSASPPERSSYNEQFF TGCAGTGCTAGCCCTCCGGAGCGGAGCTCCTACAATGAGCAGTTCTTC
few TRBD1 TRBJ2-2 TRBV11-3 CASSRNGQGFAGELFF TGTGCCAGCAGCCGAAATGGACAGGGGTTCGCCGGGGAGCTGTTTTTT
- - TRBJ2-4 TRBV7-8 CASSLAIAAKNIQYF TGTGCCAGCAGCTTAGCTATCGCGGCCAAAAACATTCAGTACTTC
- - TRBJ2-3 TRBV20-1 CSGDLTDTQYF TGCAGTGGTGACCTCACAGATACGCAGTATTTT
few - TRBJ2-3 TRBV24-1 CATSDYRSTDTQYF TGTGCCACCAGTGATTATCGCAGCACAGATACGCAGTATTTT
many - TRBJ2-7 TRBV4-2 CASSQDPVGAREQYF TGTGCCAGCAGCCAAGACCCTGTGGGGGCTCGGGAGCAGTACTTC
many TRBD2 TRBJ2-1 TRBV20-1 CSPVGPSGRWNEQFF TGCAGTCCGGTGGGGCCTAGCGGGAGGTGGAATGAGCAGTTCTTC
many TRBD1 TRBJ1-3 TRBV12-3/TRBV12-4 CASSPDRGTGNTIYF TGTGCCAGCAGTCCTGACAGGGGAACGGGAAACACCATATATTTT
- TRBD1 TRBJ1-1 TRBV12-3/TRBV12-4 CASRSDRDTEAFF TGTGCCAGCAGATCGGACAGGGACACTGAAGCTTTCTTT
- TRBD2 TRBJ2-7 TRBV3-1 CASGGSSYEQYF TGTGCCAGCGGCGGGAGCTCCTACGAGCAGTACTTC
- TRBD2 TRBJ2-5 TRBV20-1 CSAPTGTSSVTQYF TGCAGTGCCCCCACCGGGACTAGTTCCGTGACCCAGTACTTC
few TRBD1 TRBJ1-5 TRBV20-1 CSARNAGQVINQPQHF TGCAGTGCTAGAAACGCGGGACAGGTGATCAATCAGCCCCAGCATTTT
few TRBD2 TRBJ2-1 TRBV4-3 CASSQDLASGSYNEQFF TGCGCCAGCAGCCAAGATCTGGCTAGCGGGTCGTACAATGAGCAGTTCTTC
- - TRBJ2-5 TRBV15 CATSLRGNSATQYF TGTGCCACCAGCTTACGAGGCAACTCAGCGACCCAGTACTTC
many - TRBJ2-1 TRBV9 CASAPLSGTQGENEQFF TGTGCCAGCGCCCCACTTTCTGGGACGCAGGGCGAGAATGAGCAGTTCTTC
- TRBD1 TRBJ1-2 TRBV27 CASSFWTGSGYGYTF TGTGCCAGCAGTTTCTGGACAGGGAGCGGCTATGGCTACACCTTC
- - TRBJ2-3 TRBV12-3/TRBV12-4 CASSRDRPTDTQYF TGTGCCAGCAGTCGAGACAGGCCCACAGATACGCAGTATTTT
- TRBD1 TRBJ1-5 TRBV4-2 CASSQEGTGAGQPQHF TGTGCCAGCAGCCAAGAGGGGACAGGGGCAGGTCAGCCCCAGCATTTT
few - TRBJ2-6 TRBV6-4 CASSDSAGSGANVLTF TGTGCCAGCAGTGACTCGGCGGGGTCTGGGGCCAACGTCCTGACTTTC
many TRBD1 TRBJ2-1 TRBV29-1 CSGGTGGHEQFF TGCAGCGGGGGGACAGGGGGCCATGAGCAGTTCTTC
few TRBD2 TRBJ2-5 TRBV12-3/TRBV12-4 CASSLGAGQETQYF TGTGCCAGCAGTCTGGGAGCGGGGCAAGAGACCCAGTACTTC
many - TRBJ2-3 TRBV5-1 CASSSGTNTDTQYF TGCGCCAGCAGCTCCGGGACCAACACAGATACGCAGTATTTT
- - TRBJ2-1 TRBV12-3/TRBV12-4 CASSSILGYEQFF TGTGCCAGCAGTTCCATACTAGGATATGAGCAGTTCTTC
few TRBD1 TRBJ2-7 TRBV18 CASSPFGTGNEQYF TGTGCCAGCTCACCATTTGGGACAGGGAACGAGCAGTACTTC
- - TRBJ2-3 TRBV5-1 CASSYSTSTDTQYF TGCGCCAGCAGCTACAGCACCTCCACAGATACGCAGTATTTT
- - TRBJ1-5 TRBV12-3/TRBV12-4 CASSLGPWGQREINQPQHF TGTGCCAGCAGTTTGGGGCCCTGGGGCCAACGCGAAATTAATCAGCCCCAGCATTTT